The T cell receptor beta chain described here comes from a study of cytomegalovirus exposure and HLA in healthy donors. Points from the study as a whole: For most TCR beta V segments, an earlier analysis put the productive rate at about 87% or about 30% of the time. The dataset shows that most TCR sequences were rare, while some public TCRs occurred in many donors. Reportedly, fewer N-insertions than the 666-donor mean appeared in an Asian-associated ancestry cluster in a later analysis. Both high specificity and high sensitivity reportedly marked the classifier's diagnosis of cytomegalovirus status.

Concerning this clone: As yet, its antigen is unknown.

The PCR used 60 Vbeta and 13 Jbeta primers. Sequencing used immunoSEQ multiplex PCR; TCRdb keeps in-frame clones, though not all of them. Altogether about 160,000 clones are present, around 86% being singletons, with the ten largest covering roughly 0.99%. CDR3 length equals 17 residues. The germline gives CDR1 MDHEN, CDR2 SYDVKM. Trimming pared 5 bases from V and 1 base from J, leaving 21 bases between. Sequenced input: PBMCs. The receptor's source is a girl aged 2 to 9 in good health and CMV-seropositive. The rearrangement links TRBV28 to TRBJ2-7; possible D gene TRBD2, 6 bases. The CDR3 region is CASSLGGASSLSYEQYF. For the CDR3, the DNA is TGTGCCAGCAGTCTAGGAGGGGCCAGTTCTTTGTCCTACGAGCAGTACTTC.